The present entry profiles one T cell receptor (beta chain) with its context. This entry belongs to a study of CD8 T cells in Susac syndrome. RNA totalling about 0.5 to 1 ug underwent reverse transcription with random hexamers. TCRdb reprocessed the immunoSEQ multiplex PCR reads via MiXCR and lists one record per CDR3 protein. The table lists roughly 150,000 distinct CDR3 sequences, almost 96% of them singletons. The ends were cut back, 8 bases at V and 1 base at J, with 17 bases in the middle. Germline-derived CDR1 and CDR2 are MNHEY and SVGAGI. This CDR3 contains 15 residues. Input material: CD4+ T cells from PBMCs. V gene TRBV6-5 combines with J gene TRBJ1-1; no reliable D call. This clonotype was obtained from a human donor with Susac syndrome. CDR3 protein: CASGSWTGGNTEAFF. CDR3 DNA sequence: TGTGCCAGCGGTTCCTGGACGGGCGGGAACACTGAAGCTTTCTTT.